Below are 17 T cell receptor beta chains sequenced from a single sample in a study of cytomegalovirus exposure and HLA in healthy donors. PCR involved 60 Vbeta and 13 Jbeta primers. Clones were sequenced by immunoSEQ multiplex PCR, and TCRdb holds only the in-frame ones, with some missing. The sample contains about 100,000 clones, roughly 76% of which appear only once. What was sequenced was PBMCs. The receptors here all came from an older woman in good health and CMV-seropositive.

This clone was observed a few times. V gene TRBV30 combines with J gene TRBJ2-1, with 8 bases fitting TRBD1. The ends lost 3 bases at V and 4 bases at J; junction bases unmatched: 11. The CDR3 is 16 residues long. Germline loops: CDR1 GTSNPN, CDR2 SVGIG (reference sequence). The CDR3 protein is CAWRMPGGQPYNEQFF. In DNA, the CDR3 is TGTGCCTGGAGGATGCCAGGGGGCCAACCTTACAATGAGCAGTTCTTC.

The chain uses TRBV5-1 and TRBJ2-4; D possibly corresponds to TRBD2 (6 bases). The V end was cut by 0 bases, the J end by 7 bases, with 11 bases between. Germline-derived CDR1 and CDR2 are SGHRS and YFSETQ. The CDR3 extends over 14 amino acids. Here the CDR3 reads CASSLDGGRNIQYF. Here the CDR3 DNA reads TGCGCCAGCAGCTTGGATGGAGGGAGGAACATTCAGTACTTC.

The chain carries TRBV6-6 and TRBJ2-7; D not certain. Germline V lookup: CDR1 MNHNY, CDR2 SVGAGI (reference sequence). Between the trimmed V and J ends, which lost 4 bases and 7 bases, there was a span of 14 bases. The CDR3 covers 13 residues. For the CDR3, the DNA is TGTGCCAGCAGTTGGGCCCAATCGGTTGAGCAGTACTTC. The encoded protein is CASSWAQSVEQYF.

CDR3 region: CASRGTGVAGELFF. The DNA of the CDR3 is TGCGCCAGCAGGGGGACAGGGGTGGCCGGGGAGCTGTTTTTT. V usage is TRBV10-1 and J usage is TRBJ2-2, with 10 bases that match TRBD1. Losses at the gene ends were 6 bases for V and 6 bases for J; bases not matched to a gene: 4. Germline V gene data show CDR1 as WNHNN and CDR2 as SYGVQD (reference sequence). The CDR3 has 14 residues.

The chain joins TRBV7-8 to TRBJ2-7; 8 positions match TRBD2. Germline V lookup: CDR1 SGHVS, CDR2 FQNEAQ. The CDR3 is 15 amino acids. Trimming took 5 bases from V and 4 from J; bases not matched to a gene: 10. The CDR3 DNA reads TGTGCCAGCAGCCACTCCACGGGAGGGCCGTACGAGCAGTACTTC. This sequence encodes CASSHSTGGPYEQYF.

The chain combines TRBV6-5 with TRBJ2-5; TRBD1 aligns across 12 bases. The V segment lost 6 bases and the J segment 10 bases; nucleotides outside the gene matches: 6. This CDR3 has 13 residues. Germline V gene sequence: CDR1 MNHEY, CDR2 SVGAGI. Here the CDR3 DNA reads TGTGCCAGCAGGGGGGACAGGGGGCGCGACCAGTACTTC. As protein: CASRGDRGRDQYF.

This clone appeared once. This chain connects TRBV9 to TRBJ2-1; 8 bases align to TRBD2. Germline V gives CDR1 SGDLS, CDR2 YYNGEE. Trimming cost V 4 bases and J 8 bases; bases outside gene matches: 8. This CDR3 spans 14 amino acids. This CDR3 reads CASSRGLVSHEQFF. The CDR3 DNA reads as TGTGCCAGCAGCCGGGGACTAGTCAGCCATGAGCAGTTCTTC.

The chain couples TRBV11-3 to TRBJ2-1, with 9 positions matching TRBD2. Losses at the gene ends were 4 bases for V and 1 base for J; bases not matched to a gene: 5. CDR1 is SGHNT and CDR2 is YENEEA in the germline V gene. The CDR3 loop spans 16 amino acids. CDR3 amino acids: CASSSLAGASYNEQFF. The CDR3, as DNA: TGTGCCAGCAGCTCCTTAGCGGGAGCGTCCTACAATGAGCAGTTCTTC.

The chain joins TRBV9 to TRBJ2-5; a possible D gene is TRBD1 (5 bases). V lost 1 base and J 3 bases, leaving 13 bases between the germline ends. This CDR3 contains 15 residues. The germline gives CDR1 SGDLS, CDR2 YYNGEE. Written as DNA, the CDR3 is TGTGCCAGCAGCGTACAGGGCCGAAGGGAAGAGACCCAGTACTTC. Protein product: CASSVQGRREETQYF.

The chain couples TRBV19 to TRBJ1-4, with a tentative D call TRBD1 (6 bases). The length of the CDR3 is 14 residues. Per germline, CDR1 LNHDA and CDR2 SQIVND (reference sequence). V was clipped by 3 bases and J by 4 bases, with 9 bases between them. CDR3 coding DNA: TGTGCCAGTAGTATTGCCAGGGGTAATGAAAAACTGTTTTTT. It translates to CASSIARGNEKLFF.

The chain is built from TRBV27 and TRBJ2-1, with TRBD1 matching over 7 bases. Trimming removed 4 bases from V and 6 bases from J; junction bases left unmatched: 12. The CDR3 is made up of 16 amino acids. Germline V lookup: CDR1 MNHEY, CDR2 SMNVEV (reference sequence). The chain's CDR3 is CASSSIRQGPGNEQFF. In DNA, the CDR3 is TGTGCCAGCAGTTCCATTCGACAGGGCCCGGGCAATGAGCAGTTCTTC.

The rearrangement links TRBV7-3 to TRBJ2-7; weak D call: TRBD2 (5 bases). The germline gives CDR1 SGHTA, CDR2 FQGTGA. Trimming took 3 bases from V and 1 from J, leaving 7 bases between them. There are 13 residues in the CDR3. CDR3 sequence reads: CASSFDYSYEQYF. CDR3 DNA: TGTGCCAGCAGCTTCGACTATTCCTACGAGCAGTACTTC.

The chain links TRBV28 to TRBJ2-7; the match to TRBD1 covers 7 bases. V shed 6 bases, J shed 3 bases, and the junction held 5 bases outside the gene matches. The CDR3 extends over 13 amino acids. The germline CDR1 and CDR2 sequences are MDHEN and SYDVKM. The CDR3 nucleotides are TGTGCCAGCAGAGACCGGGACAGCTACGAGCAGTACTTC. Translating it yields CASRDRDSYEQYF. Drawing the rest from reference TRBV28 and TRBJ2-7, the complete variable domain is DVKVTQSSRYLVKRTGEKVFLECVQDMDHENMFWYRQDPGLGLRLIYFSYDVKMKEKGDIPEGYSVSREKKERFSLILESASTNQTSMYLCASRDRDSYEQYFGPGTRLTVT.

The chain carries TRBV28 and TRBJ2-7; D is unclear. Germline V gene sequence: CDR1 MDHEN, CDR2 SYDVKM. CDR3 length equals 12 residues. Trimming removed 4 bases from V and 8 bases from J, with 12 bases in between. CDR3 DNA sequence: TGTGCCAGCAGTTCCCCCCCCAGTAAGCAGTACTTC. It is translated as CASSSPPSKQYF.

This clone appeared once. The chain employs TRBV27 and TRBJ1-1; D perhaps matches TRBD1 (6 bases). Trimming took off 4 bases at V and 1 base at J, with 16 bases between the two ends. Germline loops: CDR1 MNHEY, CDR2 SMNVEV (reference sequence). The CDR3 extends over 16 amino acids. Here the CDR3 DNA reads TGTGCCAGCAGTTCTTACAGGGCTCAGGCGAACACTGAAGCTTTCTTT. Residues: CASSSYRAQANTEAFF.

The sample holds a few counts of this clone. The chain uses TRBV27 and TRBJ2-1, with 7 bases identical to TRBD2. Germline V gene lookup returns CDR1 MNHEY and CDR2 SMNVEV (reference sequence). The CDR3 length is 15 residues. Losses at the gene ends were 5 bases for V and 2 bases for J; bases not matched to a gene: 6. The CDR3 region has the DNA TGTGCCAGCAGTGTCCGGGGGGAGGCCTACAATGAGCAGTTCTTC. It codes for CASSVRGEAYNEQFF.

This clone was detected only once. The rearrangement uses TRBV6-6 and TRBJ2-7, with D tentatively TRBD2 (5 bases). CDR1 and CDR2 from the germline V gene are MNHNY and SVGAGI (reference sequence). This CDR3 comprises 15 residues. V dropped 5 bases and J dropped 2 bases, with 16 bases sitting between them. The CDR3 nucleotides read TGTGCCAGCAGTGACGAAGGGAGTGTGACCTACGAGCAGTACTTC. It specifies CASSDEGSVTYEQYF.